Shown below are 18 T cell receptor beta chains from a single sample sequenced in a study of T-cell reconstitution after alpha-beta-depleted transplantation in children. Unique molecular identifiers tagged the TCRbeta library. TCRdb itself ran the PCR reads through MiXCR, one entry per CDR3 protein. The repertoire holds about 980,000 distinct CDR3 sequences, with 25% to 35% as singletons. The sample here was PBMCs, mostly from graft donor cells, taken 360 days after TCRalphabeta/CD19-depleted stem cell transplant. These receptors were taken from a boy in the first two years of life who had a stem cell transplant for SCID, so the T cells may come from the graft donor.

This clonotype was counted once. The gene calls are TRBV4-2 and TRBJ2-3; D uncertain. This CDR3 comprises 12 residues. With 0 bases removed from V and 8 bases from J, the gap between germline ends came to 6 bases. CDR1 LGHNA and CDR2 YNFKEQ come from the germline V gene. CDR3 bases: TGTGCCAGCAGCCAAGACCCCCTTACGCAGTATTTT. Protein: CASSQDPLTQYF.

The V call is TRBV20-1, the J call TRBJ1-3; possible D gene TRBD1, 6 bases. The CDR3 has 14 amino acids. CDR1 and CDR2 from the germline V gene are DFQATT and SNEGSKA (reference sequence). With 6 bases removed from V and 1 base from J, the gap between germline ends came to 13 bases. In DNA form, the CDR3 reads TGCAGTGCACTCGGGACACAGTCTGGAAACACCATATATTTT. It translates to CSALGTQSGNTIYF.

This chain joins TRBV28 and TRBJ2-1, with D possibly called TRBD1 or TRBD2 (5 bases each). The germline V gene has CDR1 MDHEN and CDR2 SYDVKM. The V gene lost 1 base and the J gene lost 8 bases, with 24 bases spanning the gap. This CDR3 is built from 18 residues. The DNA of the CDR3 is TGTGCCAGCAGTTTATCATCGGGGCTCTGGGGACGGCAGTATGAGCAGTTCTTC. Its protein product is CASSLSSGLWGRQYEQFF.

V and J are TRBV15 and TRBJ1-2; D is undetermined. V gave up 4 bases and J gave up 2 bases, with 11 bases separating them. This CDR3 contains 14 residues. The germline V gene has CDR1 LNHNV and CDR2 YYDKDF (reference sequence). The CDR3: CATSIYTENYGYTF. The CDR3 bases are TGTGCCACCAGCATATATACAGAGAACTATGGCTACACCTTC.

This clonotype was seen a few times. The chain links TRBV20-1 to TRBJ1-1; no clear D. This CDR3 is 10 amino acids long. V lost 5 bases and J 5 bases, leaving 6 bases between the germline ends. Germline V gene data show CDR1 as DFQATT and CDR2 as SNEGSKA (reference sequence). The chain's CDR3 is CSAEKTEAFF. The CDR3 DNA sequence: TGCAGTGCTGAGAAGACTGAAGCTTTCTTT.

The rearrangement uses TRBV20-1 and TRBJ1-6, with a weak D call TRBD1 (5 bases). The germline CDR1 and CDR2 sequences are DFQATT and SNEGSKA (reference sequence). V was shortened by 0 bases and J by 14 bases, with 14 bases between the two germline ends. The CDR3 sequence is 13 residues long. The CDR3 sequence: CSARDREGVTLHF. DNA for the CDR3: TGCAGTGCTAGAGACAGGGAAGGGGTCACCCTCCACTTT.

Many counts were recorded for this clonotype. The V call is TRBV30, the J call TRBJ1-5, with D unresolved. This CDR3 has 14 residues. Trimming removed 2 bases at V and 4 bases at J, with 12 bases between. CDR1 GTSNPN and CDR2 SVGIG come from the germline V gene (reference sequence). CDR3 sequence: CAWSLGIGNQPQHF. CDR3 DNA sequence: TGTGCCTGGAGTCTCGGGATAGGAAATCAGCCCCAGCATTTT.

This clonotype was seen a few times. The chain has TRBV7-9 and TRBJ1-2; tentatively, D is TRBD1 (5 bases). Trimming removed 3 bases at V and 6 bases at J, with 20 bases between. The CDR3 is 16 amino acids. Per germline, CDR1 SEHNR and CDR2 FQNEAQ (reference sequence). The CDR3 loop reads CASSFYGTTFPDGYTF. CDR3 nucleotide sequence: TGTGCCAGCAGCTTCTACGGGACGACTTTTCCGGATGGCTACACCTTC.

This clonotype was observed a handful of times. The chain combines TRBV20-1 with TRBJ2-1, with TRBD2 matching over 9 bases. V was clipped by 4 bases and J by 2 bases; unmatched bases: 9. The CDR3 sequence is 16 residues long. The germline gives CDR1 DFQATT, CDR2 SNEGSKA (reference sequence). CDR3 sequence: CSATVSSGATYNEQFF. CDR3 sequence (DNA): TGCAGTGCTACTGTTTCTAGCGGGGCCACCTACAATGAGCAGTTCTTC.

CDR3 residues: CAILADTGADTQYF. CDR3 bases: TGTGCCATCCTAGCGGATACGGGGGCAGATACGCAGTATTTT. This chain uses TRBV10-3 with TRBJ2-3; TRBD2 matches at 7 bases. The CDR3 spans 14 residues. Looked up from germline, CDR1 is ENHRY and CDR2 is SYGVKD. J gave up 4 bases and V 8 bases, and 9 bases lay outside the gene matches.

This clonotype was recorded many times. The chain links TRBV10-3 to TRBJ2-3; possible D gene TRBD2, 6 bases. Per the germline V gene, CDR1 is ENHRY and CDR2 is SYGVKD. This CDR3 contains 14 residues. V lost 3 bases and J 3 bases, leaving 10 bases between the germline ends. CDR3: CAISEGRGTDTQYF. The DNA for the CDR3 is TGTGCCATCAGTGAAGGACGGGGGACAGATACGCAGTATTTT.

CDR3 nucleotides: TGTGCCTTTACCGGGACAGGGATCTTCTCTGGAAACACCATATATTTT. Translating gives CAFTGTGIFSGNTIYF. V and J are TRBV30 and TRBJ1-3; 9 nucleotides match TRBD1. The CDR3 contains 16 residues. Germline V CDR1 and CDR2: GTSNPN, SVGIG (reference sequence). With V trimmed by 7 bases and J by 0 bases, 10 bases remained unmatched.

This clonotype was seen a few times. V gene TRBV11-2 combines with J gene TRBJ2-5, with D possibly being TRBD1 or TRBD2 (5 bases each). The CDR3 sequence is 14 residues long. The V end was cut by 2 bases, the J end by 1 base, with 8 bases between. CDR1 and CDR2 from the germline V gene are SGHAT and FQNNGV. CDR3 coding DNA: TGTGCCAGCAGCTTATGGGGGACCCAAGAGACCCAGTACTTC. The encoded protein is CASSLWGTQETQYF.

The rearrangement uses TRBV4-1 and TRBJ2-5, with 9 bases fitting TRBD2. CDR3 length: 18 residues. Losses at the gene ends were 0 bases for V and 4 bases for J; bases not matched to a gene: 12. The germline V gene encodes CDR1 MGHRA and CDR2 YSYEKL. Here the CDR3 reads CASSQDRNLAGLRETQYF. CDR3 nucleotide sequence: TGCGCCAGCAGCCAAGATCGAAACCTAGCGGGGCTAAGAGAGACCCAGTACTTC.

This chain joins TRBV4-1 and TRBJ2-4, with D maybe TRBD2 (5 bases). Germline-derived CDR1 and CDR2 are MGHRA and YSYEKL. V lost 4 bases, J lost 8 bases, and 15 bases lay in between. The CDR3 totals 14 residues. CDR3 bases: TGCGCCAGCAGCCGTGAGACCCAGAGGGACATTCAGTACTTC. Translated, it gives CASSRETQRDIQYF.

This chain uses TRBV20-1 with TRBJ2-3; TRBD1 matches at 7 bases. The germline CDR1 and CDR2 sequences are DFQATT and SNEGSKA (reference sequence). V lost 3 bases, J lost 2 bases, and 11 bases stayed unmatched. The CDR3 sequence is 16 residues long. The CDR3: CSASEPGQRSTDTQYF. The CDR3 DNA reads as TGCAGTGCTAGTGAACCGGGACAGCGGTCCACAGATACGCAGTATTTT.

The chain has TRBV27 and TRBJ2-7, with 7 bases matching TRBD1. Germline lookup yields CDR1 MNHEY and CDR2 SMNVEV (reference sequence). V was pared by 3 bases and J by 0 bases, with 14 bases of the junction left unmatched. The CDR3 is made up of 18 amino acids. Here the CDR3 reads CASSFRTASGGSSYEQYF. CDR3 bases: TGTGCCAGCAGTTTTCGAACTGCCTCAGGGGGAAGCTCCTACGAGCAGTACTTC.

The table lists this clonotype with a few counts. V usage is TRBV4-3 and J usage is TRBJ1-4; 7 bases align to TRBD1. CDR1 and CDR2 (germline): LGHNA, YSLEER. There are 16 residues in the CDR3. V lost 0 bases, J lost 8 bases, and 9 bases stayed unmatched. Written as DNA, the CDR3 is TGCGCCAGCAGCCAAGAGCAGGGGGGCGGTCGGGAAAAACTGTTTTTT. Amino acids: CASSQEQGGGREKLFF.